Each of the 30 T cell receptor beta chains below was sequenced from the same sample in a study of blood T cell repertoires in COVID-19. TCRdb keeps only in-frame clones here, not all; method: immunoSEQ multiplex PCR. The sample consists of some 60,000 clones, approximately 90% of them appearing once. Material: peripheral blood. These receptors were collected from a man aged 40-55 years with acute or convalescent COVID-19.

The CDR3 region is CASSPGDREQPQHF. In DNA form, the CDR3 reads TGTGCCAGCAGTCCCGGGGACAGGGAGCAGCCCCAGCATTTT. The chain recombines TRBV25-1 with TRBJ1-5, with TRBD1 matching 9 bases. Per germline, CDR1 MGHDK and CDR2 SYGVNS. The CDR3 is 14 residues long. Trimming at V came to 5 bases and at J to 7 bases, leaving 6 bases not matched to a gene. The full variable domain, its missing parts supplied by reference TRBV25-1 and TRBJ1-5, is EADIYQTPRYLVIGTGKKITLECSQTMGHDKMYWYQQDPGMELHLIHYSYGVNSTEKGDLSSESTVSRIRTEHFPLTLESARPSHTSQYLCASSPGDREQPQHFGDGTRLSIL.

The chain employs TRBV6-5 and TRBJ1-1; D ambiguous. The CDR3 consists of 14 residues. Germline values: CDR1 MNHEY, CDR2 SVGAGI. V was pared by 0 bases and J by 2 bases, with 7 bases between. In DNA form, the CDR3 reads TGTGCCAGCAGTTACTCCGCGGTTAACACTGAAGCTTTCTTT. Translated: CASSYSAVNTEAFF.

The chain couples TRBV5-1 to TRBJ1-1; 9 bases fit TRBD1. CDR1 and CDR2 (germline): SGHRS, YFSETQ. V dropped 4 bases and J dropped 5; count of bases not matched to a gene: 9. The CDR3 runs 15 residues. The CDR3 DNA is TGCGCCAGCAGCGGGGGGACAGGGACCATGACTGAAGCTTTCTTT. It translates to CASSGGTGTMTEAFF.

The genes are TRBV2 and TRBJ2-5; a weak D match, TRBD1 (7 bases). Trimming shortened V by 3 bases and J by 5 bases, and 13 bases separated the two germline ends. Germline V gene lookup returns CDR1 SNHLY and CDR2 FYNNEI. The CDR3 runs to 14 residues. This chain's CDR3 is CASSEVRGVETQYF. DNA of the CDR3: TGTGCCAGCAGTGAGGTCAGGGGGGTTGAGACCCAGTACTTC.

The chain joins TRBV18 to TRBJ1-1; 7 positions match TRBD1. Trimming cost V 2 bases and J 5 bases; bases outside gene matches: 2. The CDR3 is 13 amino acids. Germline V gene lookup returns CDR1 KGHSH and CDR2 LQKENI. The DNA for the CDR3 is TGTGCCAGCTCACCAACAGGGGTAACTGAAGCTTTCTTT. This sequence encodes CASSPTGVTEAFF.

The rearrangement joins TRBV2 to TRBJ2-1, with D hard to call. V lost 3 bases to trimming and J lost 0 bases, with 9 bases between them. Per germline, CDR1 SNHLY and CDR2 FYNNEI. The CDR3 has 15 residues. CDR3 DNA sequence: TGTGCCAGCAGTGATCAGGCGCACTCCTACAATGAGCAGTTCTTC. It specifies CASSDQAHSYNEQFF.

This chain uses TRBV4-1 with TRBJ1-5; 11 bases are a match to TRBD1. The CDR3 sequence is 18 residues long. The V and J ends lost 0 bases and 7 bases, in that order; junction bases with no gene match: 11. CDR1 is MGHRA and CDR2 is YSYEKL in the germline V gene. In DNA form, the CDR3 reads TGCGCCAGCAGCCAAGAACTAGGGACAGGGGGGAATGGACAGCCCCAGCATTTT. Its translation: CASSQELGTGGNGQPQHF.

As for this clone: Its ends do not fully match the called genes, so a read error is possible. The rearrangement joins TRBV7-7 to TRBJ2-7, with 8 bases fitting TRBD2. This CDR3 is built from 14 residues. Germline-derived CDR1 and CDR2 are SSHAT and FNYEAQ (reference sequence). CDR3: CASSLREGHYEQYF. In DNA form, the CDR3 reads TGTGCTAGCAGCTTACGGGAGGGACACTACGAGCAGTACTTC.

The chain is built from TRBV5-6 and TRBJ2-5; tentative D call: TRBD1 (6 bases). CDR1 and CDR2 from the germline V gene are SGHDT and YYEEEE. The CDR3 is 14 residues long. The V and J ends lost 1 base and 1 base respectively, with 8 bases between them. The CDR3 bases are TGTGCCAGCAGCTTGACAGGGACCCAAGAGACCCAGTACTTC. Its translation: CASSLTGTQETQYF.

In its sample, this clone was seen a few times. The V and J genes are TRBV24-1 and TRBJ2-2; 8 bases match TRBD1. CDR1 and CDR2 (germline): KGHDR, SFDVKD. The CDR3 is made up of 14 amino acids. V shed 7 bases and J 3 bases; nucleotides not matched to a gene: 3. The CDR3 DNA reads TGTGCCACCAGAGGACAGGGATACACCGGGGAGCTGTTTTTT. Translating gives CATRGQGYTGELFF.

V is TRBV20-1 and J is TRBJ2-3; 8 bases map to TRBD2. There are 14 residues in the CDR3. Germline CDR1 DFQATT, CDR2 SNEGSKA (reference sequence). Trimming cost V 3 bases and J 4 bases; bases outside gene matches: 6. The CDR3 is CSASSVAGPDTQYF. CDR3 DNA: TGCAGTGCTAGTTCGGTAGCGGGACCAGATACGCAGTATTTT.

The genes are TRBV15 and TRBJ1-2, with D possibly being TRBD1 (5 bases). Germline V gene lookup returns CDR1 LNHNV and CDR2 YYDKDF (reference sequence). Trimming left V 1 base short and J 2 bases short, with 8 bases between. The CDR3 is 14 residues long. CDR3 amino acids: CATSRGDLNYGYTF. The DNA for the CDR3 is TGTGCCACCAGCAGAGGGGACTTAAACTATGGCTACACCTTC.

This chain connects TRBV3-1 (or the pseudogene TRBV3-2) to TRBJ2-7, with 12 nucleotides matching TRBD2. The CDR3 has 14 amino acids. The germline V gene encodes CDR1 LGHDT and CDR2 YNNKEL (reference sequence). The J segment lost 8 bases and the V segment lost 7 bases, leaving 9 bases of the junction unmatched. The CDR3 region is CASTPGLAGTKQYF. The CDR3 region has the DNA TGTGCCAGCACACCGGGACTAGCGGGTACGAAGCAGTACTTC.

This clone appeared a few times. The chain employs TRBV7-3 and TRBJ2-3; possibly TRBD1 for D (6 bases). The V and J ends lost 2 bases and 2 bases respectively, with 8 bases between them. Germline CDR1 and CDR2: SGHTA and FQGTGA. The CDR3 sequence is 14 residues long. The chain's CDR3 is CASSLEGDTDTQYF. CDR3 nucleotides: TGTGCCAGCAGCTTAGAGGGGGACACAGATACGCAGTATTTT.

This chain uses TRBV6-5 with TRBJ1-1; possible D gene TRBD1, 6 bases. Trimming removed 4 bases at V and 6 bases at J, with 12 bases between. CDR1 is MNHEY, CDR2 SVGAGI, per germline. The CDR3 has 13 amino acids. In DNA, the CDR3 is TGTGCCAGCAGTTCAGGGACACCCCCTGAAGCTTTCTTT. It translates to CASSSGTPPEAFF.

This clone appeared a single time. The chain is built from TRBV18 and TRBJ2-1, with TRBD2 identical over 15 bases. Germline V gene lookup returns CDR1 KGHSH and CDR2 LQKENI. The CDR3 runs 18 residues. V lost 0 bases, J lost 4 bases, and 4 bases stayed unmatched. This CDR3 is CASSPPGLAGGVYNEQFF. The CDR3 nucleotides read TGTGCCAGCTCACCACCGGGACTAGCGGGGGGAGTATACAATGAGCAGTTCTTC.

J is TRBJ1-2 and V is TRBV11-3, with 7 bases identical to TRBD1. Trimming took 5 bases from V and 4 from J; bases not matched to a gene: 13. The germline gives CDR1 SGHNT, CDR2 YENEEA. This CDR3 comprises 16 residues. The DNA of the CDR3 is TGTGCCAGCAGCCCGGGGGGGCCACAGGGGACCTATGGCTACACCTTC. This sequence encodes CASSPGGPQGTYGYTF.

This clone was found a few times. The chain carries TRBV11-2 and TRBJ2-3; the match to TRBD1 covers 9 bases. The V gene's germline CDR1 is SGHAT and CDR2 FQNNGV. The length of the CDR3 is 15 residues. V gave up 4 bases and J gave up 5 bases; unmatched junction bases: 7. Written as DNA, the CDR3 is TGTGCCAGCAGCTCCTACAGGGGGCGGGGAGATACGCAGTATTTT. Translation: CASSSYRGRGDTQYF.

J is TRBJ1-2 and V is TRBV15, with 9 nucleotides matching TRBD1. This CDR3 has 14 residues. Germline V lookup: CDR1 LNHNV, CDR2 YYDKDF (reference sequence). The J segment lost 7 bases and the V segment lost 6 bases, leaving 9 bases of the junction unmatched. DNA of the CDR3: TGTGCCACCAGTACGGGACAGGGCTCGTTTGGCTACACCTTC. Its translation is CATSTGQGSFGYTF.

As DNA, the CDR3 is TGTGCCAGCAGTGCCCGGACAGGATTAAACAATCAGCCCCAGCATTTT. Amino acids: CASSARTGLNNQPQHF. The V call is TRBV28, the J call TRBJ1-5, with 7 bases matching TRBD1. The CDR3 is 16 residues long. CDR1 and CDR2 (germline): MDHEN, SYDVKM. The trim removed 5 bases at V and 3 bases at J, leaving 10 bases unmatched.

The V gene is TRBV14, the J gene TRBJ2-7, with TRBD2 matching 10 bases. CDR3 size: 17 residues. V was pared by 1 base and J by 4 bases, with 10 bases of the junction left unmatched. The germline CDR1 and CDR2 sequences are SGHDN and FVKESK. CDR3 amino acids: CASSQGSGRASEYEQYF. The CDR3 DNA reads as TGTGCCAGCAGCCAAGGAAGCGGGAGGGCCTCAGAGTACGAGCAGTACTTC. Based on the CDR3 plus reference TRBV14 and TRBJ2-7, the full variable domain is EAGVTQFPSHSVIEKGQTVTLRCDPISGHDNLYWYRRVMGKEIKFLLHFVKESKQDESGMPNNRFLAERTGGTYSTLKVQPAELEDSGVYFCASSQGSGRASEYEQYFGPGTRLTVT.

Only one count was recorded for this clone. The chain links TRBV5-6 to TRBJ1-1; maybe TRBD1 (6 bases). CDR3 size: 13 residues. Germline lookup yields CDR1 SGHDT and CDR2 YYEEEE. Trimming took off 4 bases at V and 7 bases at J, with 14 bases between the two ends. The CDR3 DNA follows: TGTGCCAGCAGCGGGGGCCTGGGGGATGAAGCTTTCTTT. Translation: CASSGGLGDEAFF.

This clone was found a few times. The chain is built from TRBV10-2 and TRBJ2-1; a possible D gene is TRBD2 (6 bases). Germline assignment: CDR1 WSHSY and CDR2 SAAADI. Trimming pared 8 bases from V and 7 bases from J, leaving 15 bases between. The CDR3 is made up of 13 amino acids. DNA of the CDR3: TGCGCCAGCTGGTCTGGGCGGGGAAATGAGCAGTTCTTC. Encoded protein: CASWSGRGNEQFF.

The genes are TRBV4-1 and TRBJ1-5; perhaps TRBD1 as D (6 bases). The germline gives CDR1 MGHRA, CDR2 YSYEKL. The ends were cut back, 2 bases at V and 6 bases at J, with 11 bases in the middle. The CDR3 is 14 amino acids. The CDR3 region is CASSQQGMGQPQHF. The CDR3 region has the DNA TGCGCCAGCAGCCAACAGGGGATGGGTCAGCCCCAGCATTTT.

The chain joins TRBV2 to TRBJ2-7; maybe TRBD1 (5 bases). Trimming shortened V by 6 bases and J by 2 bases, and 17 bases separated the two germline ends. CDR1 and CDR2 (germline): SNHLY, FYNNEI. The CDR3 is 15 residues long. CDR3: CASSSNGAGPYEQYF. The DNA for the CDR3 is TGTGCCAGCAGCTCCAATGGGGCAGGGCCCTACGAGCAGTACTTC. Filled out from reference TRBV2 and TRBJ2-7, the complete variable domain reads EPEVTQTPSHQVTQMGQEVILRCVPISNHLYFYWYRQILGQKVEFLVSFYNNEISEKSEIFDDQFSVERPDGSNFTLKIRSTKLEDSAMYFCASSSNGAGPYEQYFGPGTRLTVT.

This chain connects TRBV9 to TRBJ1-2; 7 bases are shared with TRBD1. Germline V gene data show CDR1 as SGDLS and CDR2 as YYNGEE. Trimming at V came to 4 bases and at J to 5 bases, leaving 14 bases not matched to a gene. There are 16 residues in the CDR3. CDR3 DNA sequence: TGTGCCAGCAGCCCCCGGCCGACTGACAGGGTATATGGCTACACCTTC. Its translation: CASSPRPTDRVYGYTF.

This clone was found once. J is TRBJ2-7 and V is TRBV5-1, with 12 bases identical to TRBD2. CDR1 and CDR2 from the germline V gene are SGHRS and YFSETQ. This CDR3 region has 15 residues. V gave up 5 bases and J gave up 7 bases; unmatched junction bases: 10. The CDR3 spells CASSPTTSGSFEQYF. For the CDR3, the DNA is TGCGCCAGCAGTCCTACGACTAGCGGGAGTTTTGAGCAGTACTTC.

The genes are TRBV24-1 and TRBJ2-3, with 10 bases matching TRBD2. The trim removed 3 bases at V and 6 bases at J, leaving 8 bases unmatched. Germline V gene data show CDR1 as KGHDR and CDR2 as SFDVKD. This CDR3 spans 16 amino acids. The CDR3 region is CATSDGESSGSDTQYF. The CDR3 nucleotides read TGTGCCACCAGTGATGGTGAGTCTAGCGGGAGCGATACGCAGTATTTT.

In DNA form, the CDR3 reads TGTGCCAGCAGCTCCGACAGGGGGCTCTATGGCTACACCTTC. As protein: CASSSDRGLYGYTF. The chain links TRBV7-2 to TRBJ1-2, with 10 bases fitting TRBD1. The CDR3 has 14 amino acids. Germline V gene lookup returns CDR1 SGHTA and CDR2 FQGNSA. The trim removed 4 bases at V and 4 bases at J, leaving 3 bases unmatched.

This chain joins TRBV7-2 and TRBJ2-1, with TRBD2 matching over 13 bases. The CDR3 spans 17 residues. Germline V gene lookup returns CDR1 SGHTA and CDR2 FQGNSA. J gave up 5 bases and V 5 bases, and 9 bases lay outside the gene matches. As DNA, the CDR3 is TGTGCCAGCAGCCCACGAGGGACTAGCGGGAACCACAATGAGCAGTTCTTC. It codes for CASSPRGTSGNHNEQFF.